The rows below give T cell receptor beta chains drawn from one sample of a study of shared clonotypes between healthy human individuals. The table came from immunoSEQ multiplex PCR; TCRdb's copy has only in-frame clones and leaves some out. Here the sample spans roughly 2,500,000 clones, roughly 93% being singletons. Material: naive CD4+ T cells from PBMCs. The receptor set was obtained from a young man in good health. Some clones in this sample may be carry-over from other donors' samples. Each CDR3 is given with its conserved first and last residue. Each record gives: J gene, D gene, V gene, clone size, CDR3 DNA, CDR3 protein. D genes are given only for firm matches. Some rows mark clone size as missing; the rest say once, few, many or name a class of expanded clone.

TRBJ2-5,NA,TRBV20-1,NA,TGCAGTGCTAGAGATTCTGAGACCCAGTACTTC,CSARDSETQYF
TRBJ1-2,NA,TRBV5-1,NA,TGCGCCAGCAGCTTGGCAGGGGTCGATGGCTACACCTTC,CASSLAGVDGYTF
TRBJ1-3,NA,TRBV5-1,NA,TGCGCCAGCAGCAGAGGGGACGCCCGCTCTGGAAACACCATATATTTT,CASSRGDARSGNTIYF
TRBJ2-7,NA,TRBV5-1,NA,TGCGCCAGCAGCTTGGTGGACAGCCGAAGCTACGAGCAGTACTTC,CASSLVDSRSYEQYF
TRBJ2-1,TRBD2,TRBV9,NA,TGTGCCAGCAGCGAATACGGGCGGGGGTCCCGCTCGAATGAGCAGTTCTTC,CASSEYGRGSRSNEQFF
TRBJ1-1,NA,TRBV19,NA,TGTGCCAGTAGTATAGGGGGGTTATGGGCGGCTGAAGCTTTCTTT,CASSIGGLWAAEAFF
TRBJ1-1,NA,TRBV28,NA,TGTGCCAGCAGGCCCACACCGGGTGGCACTGAAGCTTTCTTT,CASRPTPGGTEAFF
TRBJ2-2,TRBD1,TRBV7-3,NA,TGTGCCAGCAGCAGAGACAGGGGGAACACCGGGGAGCTGTTTTTT,CASSRDRGNTGELFF
TRBJ2-7,TRBD2,TRBV5-1,NA,TGCGCCAGCAGACCCCGGACTAGCGGGGGTGACGAGCAGTACTTC,CASRPRTSGGDEQYF
TRBJ2-3,TRBD1,TRBV9,NA,TGTGCCAGCAGCGTAACAGGGGCAGATACGCAGTATTTT,CASSVTGADTQYF
TRBJ2-7,TRBD2,TRBV12-5,NA,TGTGCTAGTGGTTTGCGTCAGCGGGAGGGCCTGGTAGAGCAGTACTTC,CASGLRQREGLVEQYF
TRBJ1-2,NA,TRBV5-1,NA,TGCGCCAGCAGCTTGGAATTGAGAGGGACGGGTGGCTACACCTTC,CASSLELRGTGGYTF
TRBJ2-7,TRBD2,TRBV7-2,NA,TGTGCCAGCAGCACGGGACTAGCGGGATACGAGCAGTACTTC,CASSTGLAGYEQYF
TRBJ2-5,TRBD2,TRBV5-1,NA,TGCGCCAGCAGCTTCGGACTAGCGGGAGAGGCCCAGTACTTC,CASSFGLAGEAQYF
TRBJ2-5,NA,TRBV7-2,NA,TGTGCCAGCAGCAACACCGGGACCGCAGAGACCCAGTACTTC,CASSNTGTAETQYF
TRBJ2-6,TRBD1,TRBV6-1,NA,TGTGCCAGCAGTGCCAGGGGGCCTGGGGCCAACGTCCTGACTTTC,CASSARGPGANVLTF
TRBJ1-2,NA,TRBV28,once,TGTGCCAGCAGTTCATCAGGGAGGGGCTATGGCTACACCTTC,CASSSSGRGYGYTF